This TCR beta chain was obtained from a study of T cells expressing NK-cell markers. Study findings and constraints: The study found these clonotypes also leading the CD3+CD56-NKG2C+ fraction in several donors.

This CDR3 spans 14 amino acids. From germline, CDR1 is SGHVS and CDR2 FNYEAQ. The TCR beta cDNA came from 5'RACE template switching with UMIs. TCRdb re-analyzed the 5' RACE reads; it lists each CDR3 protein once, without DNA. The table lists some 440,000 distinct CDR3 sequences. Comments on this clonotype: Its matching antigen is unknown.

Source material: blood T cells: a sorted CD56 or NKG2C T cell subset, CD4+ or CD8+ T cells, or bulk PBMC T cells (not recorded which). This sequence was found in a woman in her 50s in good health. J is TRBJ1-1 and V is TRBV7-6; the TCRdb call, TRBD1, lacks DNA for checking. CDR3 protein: CASSRGTGKAEAFF.